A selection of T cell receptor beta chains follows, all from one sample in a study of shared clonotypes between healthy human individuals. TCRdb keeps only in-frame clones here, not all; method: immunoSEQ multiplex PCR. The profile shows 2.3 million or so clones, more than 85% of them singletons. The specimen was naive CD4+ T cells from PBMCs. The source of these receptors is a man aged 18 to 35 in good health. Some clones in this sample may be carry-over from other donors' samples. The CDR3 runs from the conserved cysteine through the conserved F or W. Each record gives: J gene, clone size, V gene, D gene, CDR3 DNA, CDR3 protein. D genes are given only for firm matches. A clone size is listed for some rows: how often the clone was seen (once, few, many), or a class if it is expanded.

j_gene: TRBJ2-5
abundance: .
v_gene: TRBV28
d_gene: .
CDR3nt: TGTGCCAGCAGTGGGCCGGACAGCCGGTACCAAGAGACCCAGTACTTC
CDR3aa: CASSGPDSRYQETQYF

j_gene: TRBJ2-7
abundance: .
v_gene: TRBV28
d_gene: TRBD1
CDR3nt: TGTGCCAGCGGCAAACAGGGGCAATACTACGAGCAGTACTTC
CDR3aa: CASGKQGQYYEQYF

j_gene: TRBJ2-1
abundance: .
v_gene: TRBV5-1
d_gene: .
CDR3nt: TGCGCCAGCAGCTTGAGCTCGGCCTCCTACAATGAGCAGTTCTTC
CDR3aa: CASSLSSASYNEQFF

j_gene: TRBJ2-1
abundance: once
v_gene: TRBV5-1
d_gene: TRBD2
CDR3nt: TGCGCCAGCAGCTTGGAACTAGCGGGAGTGAATGAGCAGTTCTTC
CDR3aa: CASSLELAGVNEQFF

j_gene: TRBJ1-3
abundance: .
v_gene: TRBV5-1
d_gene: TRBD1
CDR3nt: TGCGCCAGCAGCTTAACTCAGGGGGCGCGCGGAAACACCATATATTTT
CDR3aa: CASSLTQGARGNTIYF

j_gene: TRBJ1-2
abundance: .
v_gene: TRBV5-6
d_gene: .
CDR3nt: TGTGCCAGCAGCTTGGTAGTCGAAAACTATGGCTACACCTTC
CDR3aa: CASSLVVENYGYTF

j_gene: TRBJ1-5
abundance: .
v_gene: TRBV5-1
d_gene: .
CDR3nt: TGCGCCAGCAGCTTGGTTTTCCTCAAACCCCAGCATTTT
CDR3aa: CASSLVFLKPQHF

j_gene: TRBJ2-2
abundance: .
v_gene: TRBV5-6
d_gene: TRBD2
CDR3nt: TGTGCCAGCAGTCTGGTAGGCGGGAGACAAAACACCGGGGAGCTGTTTTTT
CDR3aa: CASSLVGGRQNTGELFF

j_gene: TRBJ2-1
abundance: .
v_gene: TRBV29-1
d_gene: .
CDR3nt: TGCAGCGTCCAAGGACCCGTCCCGCCCTATGAGCAGTTCTTC
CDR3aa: CSVQGPVPPYEQFF

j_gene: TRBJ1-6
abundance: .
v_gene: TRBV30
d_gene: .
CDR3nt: TGTGCCAGTTGTCCCCCGGGAGGGTCACCCCTCCACTTT
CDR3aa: CASCPPGGSPLHF

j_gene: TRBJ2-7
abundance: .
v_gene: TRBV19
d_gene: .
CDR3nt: TGTGCCAGTAGTATTAGGGGAGAGCAGTACTTC
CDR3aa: CASSIRGEQYF

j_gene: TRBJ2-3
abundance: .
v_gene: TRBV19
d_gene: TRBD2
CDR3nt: TGTGCCAGTAGTAGAACTAGCGGGAGTGGCGATACGCAGTATTTT
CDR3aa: CASSRTSGSGDTQYF

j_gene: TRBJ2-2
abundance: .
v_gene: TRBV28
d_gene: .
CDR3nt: TGTGCCAGCCGGGACCGCGCGAACACCGGGGAGCTGTTTTTT
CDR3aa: CASRDRANTGELFF

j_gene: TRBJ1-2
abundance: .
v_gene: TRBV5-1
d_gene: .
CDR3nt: TGCGCCACCAAAACCCCAGAGAATGGCTACACCTTC
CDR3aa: CATKTPENGYTF

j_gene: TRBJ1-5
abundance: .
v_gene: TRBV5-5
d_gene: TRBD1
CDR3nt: TGTGCCAGTGGGACAGATAGCAATCAGCCCCAGCATTTT
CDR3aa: CASGTDSNQPQHF

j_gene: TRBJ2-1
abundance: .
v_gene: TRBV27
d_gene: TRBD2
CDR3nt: TGTGCCAGCGGATGGTGGGGACTAGCGGGTTTCAATGAGCAGTTCTTC
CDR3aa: CASGWWGLAGFNEQFF

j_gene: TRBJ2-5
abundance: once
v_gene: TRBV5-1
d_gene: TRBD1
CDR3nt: TGCGCCAGCAGCCCCGGGACAGGGGGTGAGACCCAGTACTTC
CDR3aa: CASSPGTGGETQYF

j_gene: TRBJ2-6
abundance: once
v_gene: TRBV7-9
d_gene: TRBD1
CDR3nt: TGTGCCAGCAGCCCAAAATCCGGGACAGGTACCGACGTCCTGACTTTC
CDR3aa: CASSPKSGTGTDVLTF

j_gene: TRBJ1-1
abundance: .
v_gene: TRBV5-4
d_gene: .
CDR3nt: TGTGCCAGCAGCCACGGAGGGGCGAACACTGAAGCTTTCTTT
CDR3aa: CASSHGGANTEAFF

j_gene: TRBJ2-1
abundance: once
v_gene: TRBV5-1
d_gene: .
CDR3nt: TGCGCCAGCAGCCCCGGACTGGCCTCCTACAATGAGCAGTTCTTC
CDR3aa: CASSPGLASYNEQFF

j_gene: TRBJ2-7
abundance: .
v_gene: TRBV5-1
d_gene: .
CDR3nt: TGCGCCAGCAGCTTGGAAGGACACCGCCTCTACGAGCAGTACTTC
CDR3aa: CASSLEGHRLYEQYF

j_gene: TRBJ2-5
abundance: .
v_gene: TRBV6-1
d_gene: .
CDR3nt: TGTGCCAGCACCAGGGTCGCAGAGACCCAGTACTTC
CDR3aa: CASTRVAETQYF

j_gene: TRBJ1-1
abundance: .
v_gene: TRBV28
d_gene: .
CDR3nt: TGTGCCAGCCTACAGGGAGGCACTGAAGCTTTCTTT
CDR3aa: CASLQGGTEAFF

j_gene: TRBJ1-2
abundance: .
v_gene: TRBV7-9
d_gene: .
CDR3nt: TGTGCCAGCAGCTTTGACAGAGACGGCTACACCTTC
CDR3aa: CASSFDRDGYTF